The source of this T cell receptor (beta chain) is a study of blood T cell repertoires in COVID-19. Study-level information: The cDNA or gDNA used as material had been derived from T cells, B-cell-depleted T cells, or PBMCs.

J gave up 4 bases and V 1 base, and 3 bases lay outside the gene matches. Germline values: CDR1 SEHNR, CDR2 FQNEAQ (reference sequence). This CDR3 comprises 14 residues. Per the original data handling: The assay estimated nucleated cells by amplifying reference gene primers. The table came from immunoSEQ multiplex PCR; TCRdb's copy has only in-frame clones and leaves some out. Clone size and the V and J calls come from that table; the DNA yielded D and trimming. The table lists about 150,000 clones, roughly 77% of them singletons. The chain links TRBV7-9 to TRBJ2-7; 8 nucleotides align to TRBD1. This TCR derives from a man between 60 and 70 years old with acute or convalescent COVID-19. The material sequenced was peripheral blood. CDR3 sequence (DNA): TGTGCCAGCAGCTTAGATACAGGGGGGTACGAGCAGTACTTC. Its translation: CASSLDTGGYEQYF.